The 20 T cell receptor beta chains listed next were all sequenced from one sample in a study of T cell clonality in common variable immunodeficiency. Only in-frame clones appear in the TCRdb table, and some are missing; sequencing was by immunoSEQ multiplex PCR. The repertoire consists of about 52,000 clones, none detected only once. The sequenced material came from peripheral blood mononuclear cells. The receptors were sampled from a person aged 18 to 75 in good health.

A word on this clone: Coverage ceases 3 residues before the CDR3 finishes, and the germline J gene fills in the end. The chain carries TRBV7-3 and TRBJ1-2; no definite D call. The length of the CDR3 is 17 residues. CDR1 is SGHTA and CDR2 is FQGTGA in the germline V gene. Incomplete CDR3 DNA: TGTGCCAGCAGCCGACTAGGGATCATTCGAAGCACAGATACC. Translated: CASSRLGIIRSTDT. The CDR3, in full, reads CASSRLGIIRSTDTYTF.

In its sample, this clone was seen a few times. The missing CDR3 end, 3 residues past where the read stops, is filled in from the germline J gene. The chain has TRBV4-2 and TRBJ2-5, with 10 bases identical to TRBD2. The CDR3 has 18 amino acids. Germline V gives CDR1 LGHNA, CDR2 YNFKEQ. V lost 1 base and J lost 2; bases outside the gene matches: 10. The CDR3 is CASSQGLAGASTQETQYF. The part of the CDR3 DNA that was read is TGTGCCAGCAGCCAAGGGCTAGCGGGAGCGAGTACTCAAGAGACC.

This clone was picked up a small number of times. Coverage ceases 3 residues before the CDR3 finishes, and the germline J gene fills in the end. The V call is TRBV5-1, the J call TRBJ2-3; the D is unclear. V lost 4 bases, J lost 1 base, and 10 bases lay in between. This CDR3 has 14 residues. CDR1 and CDR2 from the germline V gene are SGHRS and YFSETQ. CDR3 region: CASSSAGGTDTQYF. The sequenced CDR3 bases are TGCGCCAGCAGCAGCGCCGGAGGCACAGATACG.

Details on this clone: Read sequence stops 3 residues before the CDR3 end, and the germline J gene provides the missing end. The chain is built from TRBV2 and TRBJ2-2; no clear D gene. Germline CDR1 is SNHLY and CDR2 is FYNNEI. This CDR3 has 12 residues. V lost 4 bases and J 4 bases, leaving 4 bases between the germline ends. The CDR3 region is CASSALTGELFF. The DNA read from the CDR3 is TGTGCCAGCAGTGCCCTCACCGGGGAG.

This clone was detected many times. The missing CDR3 end, 3 residues past where the read stops, is filled in from the germline J gene. J is TRBJ2-2 and V is TRBV20-1; 11 bases are shared with TRBD2. Germline CDR1 DFQATT, CDR2 SNEGSKA (reference sequence). J lost 0 bases, V lost 4 bases, and 4 bases had no gene match. The CDR3 loop spans 16 amino acids. This chain's CDR3 is CSATGTSGPNTGELFF. CDR3 DNA, as far as it was read: TGCAGTGCTACCGGGACTAGCGGACCGAACACCGGGGAG.

The covered CDR3 bases are TGTGCCAGTCAACTAAGCGGGGGGAGCTCCTACAATGAG. This codes for CASQLSGGSSYNE. In full, the CDR3 reads CASQLSGGSSYNEQFF. The V call is TRBV19, the J call TRBJ2-1; TRBD2 aligns across 9 bases. The read halts 3 residues ahead of the CDR3 end, with the missing end drawn from the germline J gene. Per the germline V gene, CDR1 is LNHDA and CDR2 is SQIVND (reference sequence). The junction had 8 bases not matched to a gene; V was cut back by 8 bases and J by 0 bases. The CDR3 is made up of 16 amino acids.

Many counts were recorded for this clone. Read data end 3 residues before the CDR3 end; the end is taken from the germline J gene. V and J are TRBV20-1 and TRBJ2-5; D is perhaps TRBD2 (6 bases). V was shortened by 4 bases and J by 0 bases, with 6 bases between the two germline ends. The CDR3 extends over 12 amino acids. Per germline, CDR1 DFQATT and CDR2 SNEGSKA (reference sequence). This CDR3 is CSATGDQETQYF. The DNA read from the CDR3 is TGCAGTGCTACGGGGGACCAAGAGACC.

This clone was observed at least ten times. The read ends 3 residues before the CDR3 terminus; that terminus is restored from the germline J gene. V and J are TRBV5-1 and TRBJ1-5; maybe TRBD1 (5 bases). Trimming removed 2 bases from V and 1 base from J, with 10 bases in between. CDR3 length equals 15 residues. Per the germline V gene, CDR1 is SGHRS and CDR2 is YFSETQ. Partial CDR3 DNA: TGCGCCAGCAGCTTTGTGGGGGGGAGCAATCAGCCC. This codes for CASSFVGGSNQP. The whole CDR3 is CASSFVGGSNQPQHF.

Remarks on this clone: The read halts 3 residues ahead of the CDR3 end, with the missing end drawn from the germline J gene. This rearrangement joins TRBV7-2 to TRBJ2-1; a weak D match, TRBD1 (5 bases). In germline, CDR1 is SGHTA, CDR2 FQGNSA. Trimming left V 10 bases short and J 4 bases short, with 17 bases between. The CDR3 runs 14 residues. This chain's CDR3 is CATSRGRIYNEQFF. CDR3 DNA (partial): TGTGCCACCTCTAGGGGCAGGATATACAATGAG.

This clone has ten or more counts. Read sequence stops 3 residues before the CDR3 end, and the germline J gene provides the missing end. This chain uses TRBV10-3 with TRBJ1-1, with D possibly being TRBD1 (5 bases). Trimming cost V 3 bases and J 0 bases, with 14 bases left between them. This CDR3 region has 16 residues. Germline assignment: CDR1 ENHRY and CDR2 SYGVKD. CDR3 region: CAISDREGGMNTEAFF. Incomplete CDR3 DNA: TGTGCCATCAGTGACAGGGAGGGAGGCATGAACACTGAA.

This clone has at least ten counts. CDR3 sequence: CASSFPGLAANTGELFF. The part of the CDR3 DNA that was read is TGTGCCAGCAGCTTCCCCGGACTAGCGGCGAACACCGGGGAG. The chain employs TRBV7-8 and TRBJ2-2; TRBD2 aligns across 10 bases. The read ends 3 residues shy of where the CDR3 ends; the end is completed using the germline J gene. The CDR3 length is 17 residues. The germline V gene has CDR1 SGHVS and CDR2 FQNEAQ. Trimming took 3 bases from V and 0 from J; bases not matched to a gene: 4.

The sample holds many counts of this clone. With the read ending 3 residues before the CDR3 end, the germline J gene is used to fill in that end. The chain links TRBV10-3 to TRBJ2-1; TRBD1 might be the D (5 bases). The CDR3 sequence is 14 residues long. Germline-derived CDR1 and CDR2 are ENHRY and SYGVKD. The germline V and J ends were trimmed by 8 bases and 7 bases, with 18 bases remaining between them. The CDR3 DNA, read in part, is TGTGCCATCGGTCCTCAAGGGGCAATTAATGAG. This sequence encodes CAIGPQGAINE. The whole CDR3 reads CAIGPQGAINEQFF.

This clone was counted at least ten times. The CDR3 end is not reached by the read, which stops 3 residues before it; the germline J gene fills it in. J is TRBJ2-1 and V is TRBV29-1; tentatively, D is TRBD1 (6 bases). Trimming took off 7 bases at V and 4 bases at J, with 17 bases between the two ends. The CDR3 covers 14 residues. CDR1 is SQVTM and CDR2 is ANQGSEA in the germline V gene. CDR3 bases read: TGCAGCGGAAGACAGGCGAACTTTTACAATGAG. Amino acid sequence: CSGRQANFYNE. Given in full, the CDR3 is CSGRQANFYNEQFF.

This clone was seen repeatedly, ten times or more. The CDR3 end lies 3 residues beyond the end of the read and is filled in from the germline J gene. The chain uses TRBV30 and TRBJ1-2; D is perhaps TRBD1 (6 bases). Trimming stripped 4 bases from V and 4 bases from J, with 19 bases between. CDR1 and CDR2 (germline): GTSNPN, SVGIG (reference sequence). The CDR3 has 15 residues. CDR3 residues: CAWMRGGGRSYGYTF. The sequenced CDR3 bases are TGTGCCTGGATGCGAGGGGGGGGCAGGAGCTATGGC.

This clone was detected many times. Incomplete CDR3 DNA: TGCGCCAGCAGCTTAAAACAGGGGTCATACAATGAG. Protein sequence: CASSLKQGSYNE. In full, the CDR3 is CASSLKQGSYNEQFF. The chain carries TRBV5-1 and TRBJ2-1; 7 bases line up with TRBD1. With the read ending 3 residues before the CDR3 end, the germline J gene is used to fill in that end. Germline V gene lookup returns CDR1 SGHRS and CDR2 YFSETQ. The CDR3 runs to 15 residues. V lost 2 bases and J lost 4; bases outside the gene matches: 6. The full variable domain, its missing parts supplied by reference TRBV5-1 and TRBJ2-1, is KAGVTQTPRYLIKTRGQQVTLSCSPISGHRSVSWYQQTPGQGLQFLFEYFSETQRNKGNFPGRFSGRQFSNSRSEMNVSTLELGDSALYLCASSLKQGSYNEQFFGPGTRLTVL.

In this sample, this clone turned up a few times. Coverage ceases 3 residues before the CDR3 finishes, and the germline J gene fills in the end. The chain uses TRBV7-3 and TRBJ2-2; D is unclear. CDR3 length: 14 residues. Germline values: CDR1 SGHTA, CDR2 FQGTGA. The CDR3 region is CASSLSVYNSPLFF. The sequenced CDR3 bases are TGTGCCAGCAGCTTAAGTGTCTATAATTCACCG.

This clone was counted ten times or more. The read terminates 3 residues before the CDR3 end, so the remaining end is supplied by the germline J gene. The V and J genes are TRBV10-3 and TRBJ1-6, with D uncertain. V was trimmed by 3 bases and J by 9 bases, leaving 18 bases between them. The CDR3 covers 16 residues. From germline, CDR1 is ENHRY and CDR2 SYGVKD. CDR3 in amino acids: CAISDSSAPTGSPLHF. Partial CDR3 DNA: TGTGCCATCAGTGATTCGTCAGCGCCAACGGGTTCACCC.

This clone was counted ten times or more. Coverage ceases 3 residues before the CDR3 finishes, and the germline J gene fills in the end. The chain carries TRBV7-7 and TRBJ1-5; D may be TRBD1 (5 bases). The ends were cut back, 11 bases at V and 0 bases at J, with 14 bases in the middle. Germline V gene sequence: CDR1 SSHAT, CDR2 FNYEAQ (reference sequence). CDR3 length equals 14 residues. The covered CDR3 bases are TGTGCCGGTCGGAGAGGGGCTAGCAATCAGCCC. Translated: CAGRRGASNQP. The full CDR3 reads CAGRRGASNQPQHF.

Turning to this clone: The CDR3 end lies 3 residues beyond the end of the read and is filled in from the germline J gene. V and J are TRBV11-2 and TRBJ2-1, with TRBD2 matching over 9 bases. The ends lost 6 bases at V and 4 bases at J; junction bases unmatched: 4. Germline V lookup: CDR1 SGHAT, CDR2 FQNNGV. CDR3 size: 14 residues. The sequenced CDR3 bases are TGTGCCAGCAGATACAGCGGGAGGTACAATGAG. Its translation is CASRYSGRYNE. The entire CDR3 reads CASRYSGRYNEQFF.

This clone was observed many times. The CDR3 goes on 3 residues after the read ends, and that part is filled in from the germline J gene. The chain links TRBV18 to TRBJ1-5, with D unclear. Trimming took off 3 bases at V and 2 bases at J, with 17 bases between the two ends. Germline V lookup: CDR1 KGHSH, CDR2 LQKENI. The CDR3 covers 17 residues. The CDR3 protein is CASSPSSGNIGNQPQHF. The CDR3 DNA, read in part, is TGTGCCAGCTCACCGTCTTCGGGGAATATTGGCAATCAGCCC.